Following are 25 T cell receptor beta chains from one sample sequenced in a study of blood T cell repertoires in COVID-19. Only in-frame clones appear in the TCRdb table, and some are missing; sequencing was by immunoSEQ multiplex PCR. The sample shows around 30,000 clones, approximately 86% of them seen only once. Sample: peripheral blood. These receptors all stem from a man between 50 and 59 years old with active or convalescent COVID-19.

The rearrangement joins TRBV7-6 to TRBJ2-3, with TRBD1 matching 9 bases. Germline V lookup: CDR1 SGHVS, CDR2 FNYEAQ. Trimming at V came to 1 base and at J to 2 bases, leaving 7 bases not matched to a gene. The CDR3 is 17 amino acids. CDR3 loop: CASSLVGTGRATDTQYF. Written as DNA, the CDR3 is TGTGCCAGCAGCTTAGTGGGGACAGGGCGGGCCACAGATACGCAGTATTTT. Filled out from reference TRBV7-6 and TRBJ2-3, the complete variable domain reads GAGVSQSPRYKVTKRGQDVALRCDPISGHVSLYWYRQALGQGPEFLTYFNYEAQQDKSGLPNDRFSAERPEGSISTLTIQRTEQRDSAMYRCASSLVGTGRATDTQYFGPGTRLTVL.

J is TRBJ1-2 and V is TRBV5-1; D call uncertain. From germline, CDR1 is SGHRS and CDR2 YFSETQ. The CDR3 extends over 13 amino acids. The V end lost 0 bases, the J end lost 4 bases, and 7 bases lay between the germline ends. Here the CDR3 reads CASSLDSFYGYTF. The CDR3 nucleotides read TGCGCCAGCAGCTTGGACAGCTTCTATGGCTACACCTTC.

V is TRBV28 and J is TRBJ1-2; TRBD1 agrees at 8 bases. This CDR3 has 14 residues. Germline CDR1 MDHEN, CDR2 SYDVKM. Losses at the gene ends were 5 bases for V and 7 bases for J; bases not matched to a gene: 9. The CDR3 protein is CASSPATGAGGYTF. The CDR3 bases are TGTGCCAGCAGTCCTGCGACAGGGGCGGGTGGCTACACCTTC.

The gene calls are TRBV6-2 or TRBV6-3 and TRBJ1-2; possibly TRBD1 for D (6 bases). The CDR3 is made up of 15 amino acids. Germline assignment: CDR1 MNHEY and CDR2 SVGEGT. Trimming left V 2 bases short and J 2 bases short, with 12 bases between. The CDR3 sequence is CASSYPWTDNYGYTF. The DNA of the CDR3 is TGTGCCAGCAGTTACCCCTGGACAGACAACTATGGCTACACCTTC.

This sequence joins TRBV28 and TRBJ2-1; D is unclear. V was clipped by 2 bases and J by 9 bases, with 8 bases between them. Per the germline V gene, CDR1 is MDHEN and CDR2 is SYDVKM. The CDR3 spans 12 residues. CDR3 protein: CASSLRGIEQFF. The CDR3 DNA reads TGTGCCAGCAGTTTACGAGGAATTGAGCAGTTCTTC. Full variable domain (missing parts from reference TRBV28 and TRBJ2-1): DVKVTQSSRYLVKRTGEKVFLECVQDMDHENMFWYRQDPGLGLRLIYFSYDVKMKEKGDIPEGYSVSREKKERFSLILESASTNQTSMYLCASSLRGIEQFFGPGTRLTVL.

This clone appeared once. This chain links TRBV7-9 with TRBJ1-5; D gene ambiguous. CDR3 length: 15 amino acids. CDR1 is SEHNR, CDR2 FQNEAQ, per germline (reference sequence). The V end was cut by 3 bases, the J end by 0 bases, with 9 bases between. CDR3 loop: CASSLGRFSNQPQHF. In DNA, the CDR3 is TGTGCCAGCAGCTTGGGCAGGTTTAGCAATCAGCCCCAGCATTTT.

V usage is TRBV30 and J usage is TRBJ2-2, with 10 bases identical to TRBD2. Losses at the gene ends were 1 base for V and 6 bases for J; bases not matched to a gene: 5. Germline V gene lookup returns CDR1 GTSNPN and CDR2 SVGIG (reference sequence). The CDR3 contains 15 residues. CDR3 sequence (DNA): TGTGCCTGGAGTGAGCTAGCGGGAGTTCCCGGGGAGCTGTTTTTT. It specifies CAWSELAGVPGELFF.

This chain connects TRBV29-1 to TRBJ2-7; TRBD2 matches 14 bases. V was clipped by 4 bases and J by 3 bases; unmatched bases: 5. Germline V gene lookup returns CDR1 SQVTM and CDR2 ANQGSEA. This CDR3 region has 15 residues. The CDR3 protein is CSVVPGLAGDYEQYF. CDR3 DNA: TGCAGCGTTGTCCCGGGACTAGCGGGAGACTACGAGCAGTACTTC.

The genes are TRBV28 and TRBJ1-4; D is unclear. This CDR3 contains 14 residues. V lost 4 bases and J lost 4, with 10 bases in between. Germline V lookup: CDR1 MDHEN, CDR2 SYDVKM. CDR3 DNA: TGTGCCAGCAGTTCACGGAGTCTTAATGAAAAACTGTTTTTT. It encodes CASSSRSLNEKLFF. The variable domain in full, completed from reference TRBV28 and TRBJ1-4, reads DVKVTQSSRYLVKRTGEKVFLECVQDMDHENMFWYRQDPGLGLRLIYFSYDVKMKEKGDIPEGYSVSREKKERFSLILESASTNQTSMYLCASSSRSLNEKLFFGSGTQLSVL.

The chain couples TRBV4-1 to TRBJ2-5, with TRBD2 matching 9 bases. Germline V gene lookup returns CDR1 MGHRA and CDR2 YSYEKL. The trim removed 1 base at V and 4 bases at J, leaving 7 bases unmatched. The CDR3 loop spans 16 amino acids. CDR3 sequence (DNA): TGCGCCAGCAGCCAAGGGGTAGCTAGCGGGATAGAGACCCAGTACTTC. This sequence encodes CASSQGVASGIETQYF.

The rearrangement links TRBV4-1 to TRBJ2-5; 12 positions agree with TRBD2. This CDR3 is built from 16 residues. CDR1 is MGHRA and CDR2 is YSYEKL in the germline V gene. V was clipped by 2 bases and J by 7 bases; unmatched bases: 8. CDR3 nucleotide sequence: TGCGCCAGCAGCCAACCACTAGCGGGAGGCCGTGGGACCCAGTACTTC. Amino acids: CASSQPLAGGRGTQYF.

The CDR3 is CASSPGQGNYGYTF. CDR3 nucleotides: TGTGCCAGCTCACCAGGACAGGGGAACTATGGCTACACCTTC. The V and J genes are TRBV18 and TRBJ1-2, with TRBD1 matching 9 bases. The CDR3 has 14 amino acids. The V gene's germline CDR1 is KGHSH and CDR2 LQKENI. V trimming: 2 bases; J trimming: 2 bases; junction bases outside the gene matches: 0.

The CDR3 loop is CASSSQTGQNTEAFF. Written as DNA, the CDR3 is TGCGCCAGCAGCTCTCAGACAGGGCAAAACACTGAAGCTTTCTTT. The gene calls are TRBV5-1 and TRBJ1-1; 7 nucleotides line up with TRBD1. J was trimmed by 2 bases and V by 3 bases; bases with no gene match: 7. Germline V lookup: CDR1 SGHRS, CDR2 YFSETQ. This CDR3 is 15 amino acids long.

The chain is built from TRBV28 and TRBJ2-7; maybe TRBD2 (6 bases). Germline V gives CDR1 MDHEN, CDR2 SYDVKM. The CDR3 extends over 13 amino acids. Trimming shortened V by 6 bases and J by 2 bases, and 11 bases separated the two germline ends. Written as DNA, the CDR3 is TGTGCCAGCAGGTCCGGGGGTACCTACGAGCAGTACTTC. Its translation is CASRSGGTYEQYF.

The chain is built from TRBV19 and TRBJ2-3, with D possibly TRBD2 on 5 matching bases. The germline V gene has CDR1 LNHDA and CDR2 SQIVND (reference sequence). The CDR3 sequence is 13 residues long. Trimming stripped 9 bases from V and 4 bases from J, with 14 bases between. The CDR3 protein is CASAVGEADTQYF. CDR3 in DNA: TGTGCCAGCGCAGTCGGGGAAGCAGATACGCAGTATTTT. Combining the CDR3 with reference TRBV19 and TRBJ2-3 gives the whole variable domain DGGITQSPKYLFRKEGQNVTLSCEQNLNHDAMYWYRQDPGQGLRLIYYSQIVNDFQKGDIAEGYSVSREKKESFPLTVTSAQKNPTAFYLCASAVGEADTQYFGPGTRLTVL.

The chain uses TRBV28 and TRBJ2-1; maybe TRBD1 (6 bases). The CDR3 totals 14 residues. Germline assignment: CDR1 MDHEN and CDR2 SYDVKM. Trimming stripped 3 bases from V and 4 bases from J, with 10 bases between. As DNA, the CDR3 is TGTGCCAGCAGTTTGTTAACAGGGTACAATGAGCAGTTCTTC. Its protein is CASSLLTGYNEQFF.

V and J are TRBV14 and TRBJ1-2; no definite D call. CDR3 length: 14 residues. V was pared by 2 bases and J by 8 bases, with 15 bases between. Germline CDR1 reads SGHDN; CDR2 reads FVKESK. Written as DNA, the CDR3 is TGTGCCAGCAGCCAACTTCTCGGCTCCGGGGGCTACACCTTC. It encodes CASSQLLGSGGYTF.

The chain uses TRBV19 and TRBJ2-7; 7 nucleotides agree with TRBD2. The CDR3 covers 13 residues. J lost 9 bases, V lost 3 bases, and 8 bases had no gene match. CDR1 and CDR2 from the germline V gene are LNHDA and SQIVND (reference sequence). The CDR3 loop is CASSMRESASQYF. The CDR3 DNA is TGTGCCAGTAGTATGCGGGAGAGTGCCTCGCAGTACTTC.

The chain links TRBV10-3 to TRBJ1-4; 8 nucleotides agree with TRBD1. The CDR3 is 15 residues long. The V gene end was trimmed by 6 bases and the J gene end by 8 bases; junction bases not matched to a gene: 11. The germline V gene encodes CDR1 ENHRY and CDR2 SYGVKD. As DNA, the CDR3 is TGTGCCATCAGCTCCCCGGACAGGGAGGGGGAAAAACTGTTTTTT. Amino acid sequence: CAISSPDREGEKLFF.

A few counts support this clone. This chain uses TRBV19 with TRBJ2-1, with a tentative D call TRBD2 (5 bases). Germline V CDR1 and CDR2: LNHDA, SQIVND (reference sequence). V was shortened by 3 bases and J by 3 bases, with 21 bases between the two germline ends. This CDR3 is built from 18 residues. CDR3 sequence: CASSIIAPERGVYNEQFF. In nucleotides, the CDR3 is TGTGCCAGTAGTATTATAGCGCCCGAACGTGGGGTCTACAATGAGCAGTTCTTC.

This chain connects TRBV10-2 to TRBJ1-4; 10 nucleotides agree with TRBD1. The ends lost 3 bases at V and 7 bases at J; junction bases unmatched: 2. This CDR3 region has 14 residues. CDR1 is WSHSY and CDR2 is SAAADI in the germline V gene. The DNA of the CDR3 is TGCGCCAGCAGTGAAGGGACAGGGGTTGAAAAACTGTTTTTT. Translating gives CASSEGTGVEKLFF.

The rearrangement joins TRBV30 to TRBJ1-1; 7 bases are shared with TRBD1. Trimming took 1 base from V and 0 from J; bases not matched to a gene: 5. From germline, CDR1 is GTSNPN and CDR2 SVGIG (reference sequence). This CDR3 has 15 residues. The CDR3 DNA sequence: TGTGCCTGGAGTGGAGGGACAGCAATGAACACTGAAGCTTTCTTT. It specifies CAWSGGTAMNTEAFF.

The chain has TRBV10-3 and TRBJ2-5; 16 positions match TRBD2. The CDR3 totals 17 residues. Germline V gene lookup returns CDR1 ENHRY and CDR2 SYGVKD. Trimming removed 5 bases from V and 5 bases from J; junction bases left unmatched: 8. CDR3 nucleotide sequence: TGTGCCATCAGTCCTGGGACTAGCGGGAGGGCCCCTGAGACCCAGTACTTC. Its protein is CAISPGTSGRAPETQYF.

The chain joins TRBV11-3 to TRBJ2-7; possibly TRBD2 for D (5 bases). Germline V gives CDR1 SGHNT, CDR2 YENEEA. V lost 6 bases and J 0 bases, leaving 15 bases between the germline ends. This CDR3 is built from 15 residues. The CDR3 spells CASRQTPGFSYEQYF. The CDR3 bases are TGTGCCAGCAGACAGACCCCGGGATTCTCCTACGAGCAGTACTTC.

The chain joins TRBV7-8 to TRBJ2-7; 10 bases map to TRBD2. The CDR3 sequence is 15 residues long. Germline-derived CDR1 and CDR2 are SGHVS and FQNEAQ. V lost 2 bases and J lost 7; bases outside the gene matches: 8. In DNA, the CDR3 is TGTGCCAGCAGCTTAAGGCTAGCGGGAGTAGGTGAGCAGTACTTC. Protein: CASSLRLAGVGEQYF. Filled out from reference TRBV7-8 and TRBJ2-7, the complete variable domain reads GAGVSQSPRYKVAKRGQDVALRCDPISGHVSLFWYQQALGQGPEFLTYFQNEAQLDKSGLPSDRFFAERPEGSVSTLKIQRTQQEDSAVYLCASSLRLAGVGEQYFGPGTRLTVT.